This is a list of T cell receptor beta chains from one sample in a study of blood T cell repertoires in COVID-19. Produced via immunoSEQ multiplex PCR; TCRdb's table is partial and in-frame only. Counted here are around 97,000 clones, roughly nine tenths occurring once; the ten biggest clones make up roughly 6.2%. Specimen: peripheral blood. The receptors shown here come from a human donor in a cohort sampled during active COVID-19. Both conserved end residues are part of each CDR3. Fields, in order: D gene, J gene, clone size, V gene, CDR3 protein, CDR3 DNA. D genes are given only for firm matches. The listing skips clone size in some rows; elsewhere it reads once, few, many or a size class.

D gene: .; J gene: TRBJ2-7; clone size: many; V gene: TRBV28; CDR3 protein: CASSIQGLSNEQYF; CDR3 DNA: TGTGCCAGCAGTATCCAGGGCCTGTCAAACGAGCAGTACTTC
D gene: .; J gene: TRBJ2-1; clone size: .; V gene: TRBV29-1; CDR3 protein: CSVFVNEQFF; CDR3 DNA: TGCAGCGTTTTTGTAAATGAGCAGTTCTTC
D gene: TRBD2; J gene: TRBJ2-7; clone size: .; V gene: TRBV4-2; CDR3 protein: CASSQDLGTSIYEQYF; CDR3 DNA: TGTGCCAGCAGCCAAGATCTTGGGACTAGTATATACGAGCAGTACTTC
D gene: .; J gene: TRBJ2-1; clone size: .; V gene: TRBV7-6; CDR3 protein: CASSLMLRGRRSYNEQFF; CDR3 DNA: TGTGCCAGCAGCTTAATGCTGCGGGGGCGACGTTCCTACAATGAGCAGTTCTTC
D gene: TRBD2; J gene: TRBJ2-1; clone size: .; V gene: TRBV2; CDR3 protein: CASTQLAGGGYNEQFF; CDR3 DNA: TGTGCCAGCACCCAACTAGCGGGAGGCGGCTACAATGAGCAGTTCTTC
D gene: TRBD1; J gene: TRBJ1-2; clone size: .; V gene: TRBV28; CDR3 protein: CASSSPSGRGDNYGYTF; CDR3 DNA: TGTGCCAGCAGTTCTCCCAGTGGCAGGGGGGATAACTATGGCTACACCTTC
D gene: .; J gene: TRBJ1-1; clone size: .; V gene: TRBV5-1; CDR3 protein: CASSLGFGGALGTEAFF; CDR3 DNA: TGCGCCAGCAGCTTGGGGTTCGGGGGTGCCCTCGGGACTGAAGCTTTCTTT
D gene: TRBD2; J gene: TRBJ2-1; clone size: .; V gene: TRBV5-5; CDR3 protein: CASSTGLAGGSPYNEQFF; CDR3 DNA: TGTGCCAGCAGCACAGGACTAGCGGGGGGGAGCCCCTACAATGAGCAGTTCTTC
D gene: TRBD2; J gene: TRBJ2-3; clone size: once; V gene: TRBV9; CDR3 protein: CASSVDGTSGPWQYF; CDR3 DNA: TGTGCCAGCAGCGTCGACGGGACTAGCGGCCCCTGGCAGTATTTT
D gene: .; J gene: TRBJ1-1; clone size: many; V gene: TRBV2; CDR3 protein: CASSVSSGAGPKHWKAFF; CDR3 DNA: TGTGCCAGCAGTGTTTCGTCAGGAGCGGGACCTAAACATTGGAAAGCTTTCTTT
D gene: .; J gene: TRBJ2-7; clone size: once; V gene: TRBV16; CDR3 protein: CASSQSQRSSYEQYF; CDR3 DNA: TGTGCCAGCAGCCAATCCCAGCGGAGCTCCTACGAGCAGTACTTC
D gene: TRBD1; J gene: TRBJ2-7; clone size: .; V gene: TRBV9; CDR3 protein: CASSPDRGRYEQYF; CDR3 DNA: TGTGCCAGCAGCCCTGACAGGGGCCGCTACGAGCAGTACTTC
D gene: .; J gene: TRBJ1-2; clone size: .; V gene: TRBV28; CDR3 protein: CASSPGLWYGYTF; CDR3 DNA: TGTGCCAGCAGCCCGGGACTATGGTATGGCTACACCTTC
D gene: .; J gene: TRBJ2-1; clone size: .; V gene: TRBV6-1; CDR3 protein: CASSERTSWEGIPNEQFF; CDR3 DNA: TGTGCCAGCAGTGAACGGACAAGTTGGGAAGGTATTCCCAATGAGCAGTTCTTC
D gene: .; J gene: TRBJ1-2; clone size: once; V gene: TRBV12-3/TRBV12-4; CDR3 protein: CASSLNGYGYTF; CDR3 DNA: TGTGCCAGCAGTTTAAACGGCTATGGCTACACCTTC
D gene: TRBD2; J gene: TRBJ2-5; clone size: .; V gene: TRBV7-3; CDR3 protein: CASSLGGRAAETQYF; CDR3 DNA: TGTGCCAGCAGCTTAGGCGGGAGGGCCGCGGAGACCCAGTACTTC
D gene: TRBD2; J gene: TRBJ2-3; clone size: .; V gene: TRBV14; CDR3 protein: CASSQVVWTSGKTSTDTQYF; CDR3 DNA: TGTGCCAGCAGCCAAGTGGTGTGGACTAGCGGAAAGACTAGCACAGATACGCAGTATTTT
D gene: .; J gene: TRBJ2-3; clone size: .; V gene: TRBV5-6; CDR3 protein: CASSPDRLTDTQYF; CDR3 DNA: TGTGCCAGCAGCCCAGACCGACTCACAGATACGCAGTATTTT